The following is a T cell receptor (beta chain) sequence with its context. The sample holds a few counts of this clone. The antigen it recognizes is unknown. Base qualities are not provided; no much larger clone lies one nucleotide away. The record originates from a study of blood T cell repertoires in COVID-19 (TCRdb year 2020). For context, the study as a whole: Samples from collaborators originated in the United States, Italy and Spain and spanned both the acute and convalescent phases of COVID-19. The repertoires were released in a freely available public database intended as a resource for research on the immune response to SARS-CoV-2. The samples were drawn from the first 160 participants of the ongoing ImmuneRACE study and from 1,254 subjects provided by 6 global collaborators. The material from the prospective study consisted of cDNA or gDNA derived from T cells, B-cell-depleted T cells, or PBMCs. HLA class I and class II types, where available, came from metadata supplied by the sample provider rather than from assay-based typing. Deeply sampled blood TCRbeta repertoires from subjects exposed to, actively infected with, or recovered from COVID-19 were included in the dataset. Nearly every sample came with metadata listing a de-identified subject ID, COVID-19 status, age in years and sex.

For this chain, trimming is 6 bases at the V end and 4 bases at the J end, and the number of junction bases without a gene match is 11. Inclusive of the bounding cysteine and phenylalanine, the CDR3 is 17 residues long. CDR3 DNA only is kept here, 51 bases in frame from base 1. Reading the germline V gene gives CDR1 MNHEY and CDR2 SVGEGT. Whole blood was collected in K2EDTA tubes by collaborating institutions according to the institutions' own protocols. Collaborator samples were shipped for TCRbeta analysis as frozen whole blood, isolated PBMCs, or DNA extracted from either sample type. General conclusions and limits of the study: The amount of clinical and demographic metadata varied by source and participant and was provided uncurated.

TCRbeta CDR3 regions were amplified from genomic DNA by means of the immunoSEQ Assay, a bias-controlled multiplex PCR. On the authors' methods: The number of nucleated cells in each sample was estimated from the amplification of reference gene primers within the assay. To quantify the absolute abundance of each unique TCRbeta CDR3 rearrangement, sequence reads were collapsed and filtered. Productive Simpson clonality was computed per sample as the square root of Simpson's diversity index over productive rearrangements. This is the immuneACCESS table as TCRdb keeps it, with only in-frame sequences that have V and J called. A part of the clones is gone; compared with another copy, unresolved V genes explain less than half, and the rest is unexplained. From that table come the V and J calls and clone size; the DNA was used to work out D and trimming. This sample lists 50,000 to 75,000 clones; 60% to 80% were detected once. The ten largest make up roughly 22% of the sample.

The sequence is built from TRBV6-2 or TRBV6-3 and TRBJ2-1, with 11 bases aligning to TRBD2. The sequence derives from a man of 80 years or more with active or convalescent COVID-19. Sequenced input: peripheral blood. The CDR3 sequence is CASSSLSGLAAYNEQFF. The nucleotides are TGTGCCAGCAGCTCCCTCTCGGGACTAGCGGCTTACAATGAGCAGTTCTTC.